This TCR beta chain is from a study of shared clonotypes between healthy human individuals. CDR1 is SEHNR, CDR2 FQNEAQ, per germline (reference sequence). J lost 9 bases, V lost 5 bases, and 11 bases had no gene match. This CDR3 contains 15 residues. Assay used: immunoSEQ multiplex PCR; TCRdb lists only in-frame clones, some missing. Of fewer than 600,000 clones in the sample, 75% to 85% were seen once. This sequence was found in a woman aged 35 to 49 in good health. Some clones in this sample may be carry-over from other donors' samples. The sequenced sample was PBMCs. V usage is TRBV7-9 and J usage is TRBJ2-1; 9 positions agree with TRBD2. CDR3 DNA: TGTGCCAGCAGCCCCGGCGGTCTAGCGGGATCTGAGCAGTTCTTC. This codes for CASSPGGLAGSEQFF.